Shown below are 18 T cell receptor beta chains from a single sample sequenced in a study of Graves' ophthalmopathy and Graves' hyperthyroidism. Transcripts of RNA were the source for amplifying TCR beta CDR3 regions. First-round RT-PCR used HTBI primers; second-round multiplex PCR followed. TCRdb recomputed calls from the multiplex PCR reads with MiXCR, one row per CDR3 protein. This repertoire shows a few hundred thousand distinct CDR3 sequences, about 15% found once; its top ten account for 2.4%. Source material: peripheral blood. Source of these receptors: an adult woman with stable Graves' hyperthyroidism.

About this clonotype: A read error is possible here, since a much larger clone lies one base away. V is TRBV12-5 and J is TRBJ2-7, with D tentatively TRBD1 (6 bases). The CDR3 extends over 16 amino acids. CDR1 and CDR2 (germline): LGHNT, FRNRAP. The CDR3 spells CAGGFGTGMGPYEQYF. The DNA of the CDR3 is TGTGCTGGTGGTTTCGGTACAGGGATGGGGCCTTACGAGCAGTACTTC.

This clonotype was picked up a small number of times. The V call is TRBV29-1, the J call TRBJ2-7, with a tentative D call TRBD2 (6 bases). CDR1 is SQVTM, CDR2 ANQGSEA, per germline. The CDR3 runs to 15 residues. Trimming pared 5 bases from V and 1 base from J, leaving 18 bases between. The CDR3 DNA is TGCAGCGTTCTCATACCCCTAGCGCTTTCCTACGAGCAGTACTTC. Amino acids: CSVLIPLALSYEQYF.

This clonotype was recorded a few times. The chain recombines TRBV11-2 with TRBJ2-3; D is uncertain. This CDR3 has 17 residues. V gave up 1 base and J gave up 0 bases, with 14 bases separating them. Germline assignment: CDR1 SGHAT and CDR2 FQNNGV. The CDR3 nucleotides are TGTGCCAGCAGCTTAGGATATCGAACGTCTAGCACAGATACGCAGTATTTT. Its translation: CASSLGYRTSSTDTQYF.

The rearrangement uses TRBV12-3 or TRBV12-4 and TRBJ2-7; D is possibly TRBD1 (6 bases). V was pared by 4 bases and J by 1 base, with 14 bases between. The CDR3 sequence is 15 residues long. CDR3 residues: CASSSYRAASYEQYF. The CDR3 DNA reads TGTGCCAGCAGTTCCTACAGGGCAGCATCCTACGAGCAGTACTTC.

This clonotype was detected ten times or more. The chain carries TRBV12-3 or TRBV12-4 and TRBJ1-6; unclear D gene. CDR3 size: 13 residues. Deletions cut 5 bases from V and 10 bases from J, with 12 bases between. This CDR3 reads CASSDQSRSPLHF. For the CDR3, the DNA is TGTGCCAGCAGTGACCAATCGAGGTCACCCCTCCACTTT.

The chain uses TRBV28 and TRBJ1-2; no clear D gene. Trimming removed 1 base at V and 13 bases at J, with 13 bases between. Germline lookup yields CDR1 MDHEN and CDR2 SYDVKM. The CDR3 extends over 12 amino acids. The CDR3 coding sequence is TGTGCCAGCAGTTTATCCACAGAGAGCGGCACCTTC. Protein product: CASSLSTESGTF.

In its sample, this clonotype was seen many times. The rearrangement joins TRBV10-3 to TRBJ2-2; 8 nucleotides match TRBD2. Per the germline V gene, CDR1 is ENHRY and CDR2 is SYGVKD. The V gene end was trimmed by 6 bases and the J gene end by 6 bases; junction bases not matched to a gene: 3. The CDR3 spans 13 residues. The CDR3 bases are TGTGCCATCAGGGCGACTAGCGCCGGGGAGCTGTTTTTT. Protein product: CAIRATSAGELFF.

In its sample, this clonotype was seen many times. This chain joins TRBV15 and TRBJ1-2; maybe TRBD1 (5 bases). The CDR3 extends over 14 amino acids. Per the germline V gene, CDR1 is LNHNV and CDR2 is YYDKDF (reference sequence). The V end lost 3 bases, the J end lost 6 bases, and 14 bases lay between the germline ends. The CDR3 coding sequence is TGTGCCACCAGCAGGAAATTGGGGGAGGATGGCTACACCTTC. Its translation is CATSRKLGEDGYTF.

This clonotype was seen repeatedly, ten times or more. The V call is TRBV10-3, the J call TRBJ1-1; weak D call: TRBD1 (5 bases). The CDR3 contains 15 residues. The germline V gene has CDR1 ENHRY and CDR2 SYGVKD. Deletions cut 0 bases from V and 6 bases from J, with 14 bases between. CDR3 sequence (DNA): TGTGCCATCAGTGAGTCGAGACAGCAAGGAGCTGAAGCTTTCTTT. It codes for CAISESRQQGAEAFF.

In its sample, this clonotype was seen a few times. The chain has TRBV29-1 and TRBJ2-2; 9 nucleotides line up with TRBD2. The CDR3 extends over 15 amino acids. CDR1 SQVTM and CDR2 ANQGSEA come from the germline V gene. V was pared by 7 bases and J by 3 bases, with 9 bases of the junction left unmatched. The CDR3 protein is CSAGGGLADTGELFF. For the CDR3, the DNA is TGCAGCGCTGGGGGGGGACTAGCCGACACCGGGGAGCTGTTTTTT.

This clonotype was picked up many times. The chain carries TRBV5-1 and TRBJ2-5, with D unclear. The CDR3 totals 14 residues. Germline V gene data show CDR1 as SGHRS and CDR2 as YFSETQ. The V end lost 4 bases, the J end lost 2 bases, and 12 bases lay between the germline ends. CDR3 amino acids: CASSPRTHQETQYF. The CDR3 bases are TGCGCCAGCAGCCCCCGGACGCATCAAGAGACCCAGTACTTC.

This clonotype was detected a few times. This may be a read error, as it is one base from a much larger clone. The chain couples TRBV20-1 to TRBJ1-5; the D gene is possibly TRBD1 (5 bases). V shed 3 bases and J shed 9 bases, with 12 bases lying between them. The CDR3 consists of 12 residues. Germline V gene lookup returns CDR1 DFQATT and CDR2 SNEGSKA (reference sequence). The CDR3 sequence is CSARGQARPQHF. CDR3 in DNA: TGCAGTGCTAGGGGGCAGGCTCGGCCCCAGCATTTT.

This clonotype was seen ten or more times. CDR3 sequence reads: CASRDQRGGLSELFF. CDR3 nucleotide sequence: TGTGCCTCTAGGGACCAGCGGGGCGGCTTGTCGGAGCTGTTTTTT. The chain recombines TRBV12-3 or TRBV12-4 with TRBJ2-2; 7 bases are a match to TRBD2. The CDR3 is 15 residues long. Germline trimming cut 11 bases from V and 10 bases from J; bases unmatched to any gene: 19.

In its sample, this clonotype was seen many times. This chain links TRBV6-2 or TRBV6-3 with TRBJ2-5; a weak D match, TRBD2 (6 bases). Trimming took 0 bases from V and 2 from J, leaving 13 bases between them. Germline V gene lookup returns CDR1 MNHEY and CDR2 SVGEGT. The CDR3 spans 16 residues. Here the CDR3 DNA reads TGTGCCAGCAGTTACTCGATCGTGACTAGGCAAGAGACCCAGTACTTC. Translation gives CASSYSIVTRQETQYF.

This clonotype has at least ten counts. Here the CDR3 DNA reads TGCAGTGCTGACTCCGGGACACCCCTCCTAGCGGGAGGACCAAACGAGCAGTACTTC. Amino acid sequence: CSADSGTPLLAGGPNEQYF. This chain connects TRBV20-1 to TRBJ2-7, with TRBD2 matching 11 bases. Trimming took 5 bases from V and 5 from J; bases not matched to a gene: 23. The CDR3 loop spans 19 amino acids. Germline CDR1 is DFQATT and CDR2 is SNEGSKA (reference sequence).

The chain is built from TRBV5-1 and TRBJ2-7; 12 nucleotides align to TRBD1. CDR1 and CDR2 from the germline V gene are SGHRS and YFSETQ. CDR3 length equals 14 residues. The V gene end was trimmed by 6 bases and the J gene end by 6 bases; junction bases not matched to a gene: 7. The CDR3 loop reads CASTVGQGAAEQYF. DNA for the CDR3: TGCGCCAGCACCGTGGGACAGGGGGCGGCCGAGCAGTACTTC.

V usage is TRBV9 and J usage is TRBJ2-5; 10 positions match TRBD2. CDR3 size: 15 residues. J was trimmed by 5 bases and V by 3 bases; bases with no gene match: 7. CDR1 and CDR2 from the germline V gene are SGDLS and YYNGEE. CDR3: CASSAPGTSVETQYF. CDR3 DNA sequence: TGTGCCAGCAGCGCACCCGGGACTAGCGTGGAGACCCAGTACTTC.

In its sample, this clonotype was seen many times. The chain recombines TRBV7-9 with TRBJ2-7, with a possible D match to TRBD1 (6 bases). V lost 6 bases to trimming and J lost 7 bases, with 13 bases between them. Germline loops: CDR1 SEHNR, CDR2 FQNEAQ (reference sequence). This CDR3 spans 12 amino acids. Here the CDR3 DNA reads TGTGCCAGCAGTTATGCAAGGGGGGAGCAGTACTTC. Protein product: CASSYARGEQYF.